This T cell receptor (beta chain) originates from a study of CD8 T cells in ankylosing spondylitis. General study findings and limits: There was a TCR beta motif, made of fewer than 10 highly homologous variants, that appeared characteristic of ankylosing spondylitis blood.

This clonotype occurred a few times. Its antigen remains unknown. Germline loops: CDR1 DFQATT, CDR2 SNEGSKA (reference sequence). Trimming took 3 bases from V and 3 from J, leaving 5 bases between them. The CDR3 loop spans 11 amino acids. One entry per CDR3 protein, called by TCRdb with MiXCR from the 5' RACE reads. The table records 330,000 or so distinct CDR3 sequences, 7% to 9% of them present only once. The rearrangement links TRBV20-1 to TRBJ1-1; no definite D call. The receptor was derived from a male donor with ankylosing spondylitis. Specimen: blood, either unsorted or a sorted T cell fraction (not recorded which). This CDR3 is CSASRYTEAFF. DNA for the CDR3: TGCAGTGCTAGCAGGTACACTGAAGCTTTCTTT.